A single sample is the source of the 16 T cell receptor beta chains below, sequenced in a study of regulatory T cells in long-lasting Graves disease. Arm-PCR of CDR3 regions with iRepertoire HTBI primers generated TCR beta libraries. TCRdb processed the multiplex PCR reads anew with MiXCR; each CDR3 protein has one entry. Of a few hundred thousand distinct CDR3 sequences detected, roughly 21% appear once; the ten largest clones hold more than 50%. The time point denotes: persistent/refractory GD, antithyroid drugs over 5 years with positive TRAb. Preparation of the TCR library used RNA extracted from PBMCs. The input for sequencing was peripheral blood mononuclear cells (PBMCs), taken when the disease was refractory, from a patient treated with antithyroid drugs. These receptors all stem from a female donor with Graves disease.

This clonotype was seen a few times. The V and J genes are TRBV5-8 and TRBJ1-1, with D hard to call. Trimming shortened V by 4 bases and J by 5 bases, and 15 bases separated the two germline ends. The CDR3 contains 14 residues. Germline CDR1 is SGHTS and CDR2 is YDEGEE. The CDR3 loop reads CASSVRRGSTEAFF. The CDR3 DNA sequence: TGTGCCAGCAGCGTTCGACGGGGAAGTACTGAAGCTTTCTTT.

This clonotype showed up just once. The chain combines TRBV7-9 with TRBJ2-2; 9 bases are a match to TRBD1. The CDR3 has 17 amino acids. Germline V CDR1 and CDR2: SEHNR, FQNEAQ (reference sequence). V lost 6 bases to trimming and J lost 6 bases; unmatched junction nucleotides: 14. CDR3 in amino acids: CASSTRGGTGLPGELFF. As DNA, the CDR3 is TGTGCCAGCAGTACTCGAGGCGGGACAGGGTTACCCGGGGAGCTGTTTTTT.

This clonotype was detected many times. This chain uses TRBV28 with TRBJ2-5, with 7 bases aligning to TRBD1. Germline assignment: CDR1 MDHEN and CDR2 SYDVKM. The CDR3 covers 14 residues. Losses at the gene ends were 7 bases for V and 0 bases for J; bases not matched to a gene: 5. The CDR3 nucleotides are TGTGCCAGCAAGAGGGACAGCTACCAAGAGACCCAGTACTTC. It codes for CASKRDSYQETQYF.

A note on this clonotype: A much larger clone differs by one base, so this may be a read error. The chain joins TRBV4-3 to TRBJ1-1; TRBD1 matches at 7 bases. There are 14 residues in the CDR3. Germline loops: CDR1 LGHNA, CDR2 YSLEER. The DNA of the CDR3 is TGCGCCAGCAGCCAAGGTGACAGGGACACTGGAGCTTTCTTT. Translation gives CASSQGDRDTGAFF.

This clonotype was observed many times. The CDR3 is CASTSDPGVTKNIQYF. For the CDR3, the DNA is TGTGCCAGCACCTCGGACCCCGGGGTAACCAAAAACATTCAGTACTTC. The chain uses TRBV5-5 and TRBJ2-4; D perhaps matches TRBD2 (5 bases). The germline CDR1 and CDR2 sequences are SGHKS and YYEKEE (reference sequence). V was trimmed by 6 bases and J by 2 bases, leaving 18 bases between them. CDR3 size: 16 residues.

This chain uses TRBV19 with TRBJ1-5; D is unclear. The CDR3 covers 14 residues. The ends were cut back, 4 bases at V and 3 bases at J, with 10 bases in the middle. CDR1 and CDR2 from the germline V gene are LNHDA and SQIVND (reference sequence). The CDR3 reads CASSKMSTNQPQHF. The CDR3 region has the DNA TGTGCCAGTAGTAAAATGAGTACCAATCAGCCCCAGCATTTT.

This clonotype was recorded many times. This chain joins TRBV12-3 or TRBV12-4 and TRBJ1-4; no reliable D call. V lost 5 bases, J lost 7 bases, and 14 bases lay in between. This CDR3 contains 14 residues. In nucleotides, the CDR3 is TGTGCCAGCAGTGAACAACTTCGGGGTGAAAAACTGTTTTTT. This gives the protein CASSEQLRGEKLFF.

This chain uses TRBV7-9 with TRBJ2-5; a possible D gene is TRBD2 (6 bases). From germline, CDR1 is SEHNR and CDR2 FQNEAQ (reference sequence). This CDR3 has 14 residues. V lost 3 bases to trimming and J lost 1 base, with 9 bases between them. The CDR3 DNA reads as TGTGCCAGCAGCTTTTTGGAGGGCCAAGAGACCCAGTACTTC. Its protein is CASSFLEGQETQYF.

This clonotype showed up just a few times. CDR3 coding DNA: TGTGCCAGCAGTGACCGGGACATCTCCTACGAGCAGTACTTC. The encoded protein is CASSDRDISYEQYF. The J gene is TRBJ2-7, the V gene TRBV7-9; D perhaps matches TRBD1 (6 bases). In germline, CDR1 is SEHNR, CDR2 FQNEAQ (reference sequence). V lost 6 bases to trimming and J lost 0 bases, with 12 bases between them. The CDR3 totals 14 residues.

This clonotype was seen repeatedly, ten times or more. The chain has TRBV28 and TRBJ2-4; D is ambiguous. Between the trimmed V and J ends, which lost 5 bases and 7 bases, there was a span of 12 bases. Germline V lookup: CDR1 MDHEN, CDR2 SYDVKM. This CDR3 is built from 13 residues. CDR3 nucleotide sequence: TGTGCCAGCAGTATACGGTCCCGGAACATTCAGTACTTC. Encoded protein: CASSIRSRNIQYF.

As concerns this clonotype: At one of its ends the junction is not consistent with the germline gene, which may arise from a read error. The chain carries TRBV13 and TRBJ1-3; TRBD1 is a possible D gene (5 bases). The CDR3 length is 16 residues. Per germline, CDR1 PRHDT and CDR2 FYEKMQ (reference sequence). CDR3 amino acids: CASSLRVAGSGNTIYF. The DNA for the CDR3 is TGTGCCAGCAGCTTACGAGTGGCAGGGAGTGGAAACACCATATATTTC. Supplemented by reference TRBV13 and TRBJ1-3, the full variable domain reads AAGVIQSPRHLIKEKRETATLKCYPIPRHDTVYWYQQGPGQDPQFLISFYEKMQSDKGSIPDRFSAQQFSDYHSELNMSSLELGDSALYFCASSLRVAGSGNTIYFGEGSWLTVV.

This clonotype was seen at least ten times. The rearrangement uses TRBV7-2 and TRBJ2-7; 8 bases map to TRBD1. V was pared by 2 bases and J by 4 bases, with 4 bases of the junction left unmatched. This CDR3 spans 14 amino acids. The germline CDR1 and CDR2 sequences are SGHTA and FQGNSA. CDR3 sequence (DNA): TGTGCCAGCAGCTTACAGGGGGCAGAGTACGAGCAGTACTTC. Translated, it gives CASSLQGAEYEQYF.

The chain carries TRBV19 and TRBJ2-2; TRBD1 is a possible D gene (6 bases). The CDR3 loop spans 14 amino acids. Trimming left V 7 bases short and J 3 bases short, with 12 bases between. Germline V gives CDR1 LNHDA, CDR2 SQIVND (reference sequence). The CDR3 DNA is TGTGCCAGTATGAGGGACACTCACACCGGGGAGCTGTTTTTT. Amino acids: CASMRDTHTGELFF.

This clonotype showed up just a few times. Its ends do not fully match the called genes, so a read error is possible. This chain links TRBV12-3 or TRBV12-4 with TRBJ2-7; weak D call: TRBD2 (7 bases). The CDR3 is made up of 14 amino acids. CDR3: CVSTNEGGDYEQYF. The CDR3 coding sequence is TGTGTCAGCACCAACGAGGGGGGGGACTACGAGCAGTACTTC.

About this clonotype itself: A much larger clone sits a single nucleotide away, making a read error possible. This rearrangement joins TRBV15 to TRBJ1-1; no clear D gene. Germline values: CDR1 LNHNV, CDR2 YYDKDF (reference sequence). V lost 6 bases and J lost 4, with 6 bases in between. This CDR3 region has 11 residues. CDR3 protein: CATRVGTEAFF. The CDR3 DNA is TGTGCCACCAGGGTGGGCACTGAAGCTTTCTTT. The variable domain in full, completed from reference TRBV15 and TRBJ1-1, reads DAMVIQNPRYQVTQFGKPVTLSCSQTLNHNVMYWYQQKSSQAPKLLFHYYDKDFNNEADTPDNFQSRRPNTSFCFLDIRSPGLGDTAMYLCATRVGTEAFFGQGTRLTVV.

Concerning this clonotype itself: Compared with germline, one end of the junction differs, possibly owing to a read error. J is TRBJ2-7 and V is TRBV28; D is possibly TRBD1 (5 bases). Per germline, CDR1 MDHEN and CDR2 SYDVKM. The CDR3 totals 15 residues. CDR3 in DNA: TGTGCCAGCAGTTCCATTTGGACAAATACCTACGTGCAGTACTTC. Translation: CASSSIWTNTYVQYF.